This passage covers 7 T cell receptor beta chains from one sample sequenced in a study of cytomegalovirus exposure and HLA in healthy donors. Profiling relied on immunoSEQ multiplex PCR, and the TCRdb table lists in-frame clones only, not all of them. The sample lists 110,000 or so clones, 86% occurring once. Sequences were obtained from PBMCs. The receptors come from a man aged 18 to 30 in good health and CMV-seronegative.

The rearrangement uses TRBV11-2 and TRBJ2-3; 10 bases align to TRBD1. Losses at the gene ends were 5 bases for V and 6 bases for J; bases not matched to a gene: 11. The CDR3 contains 16 residues. Germline CDR1 is SGHAT and CDR2 is FQNNGV. CDR3 loop: CASSILDRGVGDTQYF. The CDR3 DNA reads TGTGCCAGCAGCATCCTGGACAGGGGGGTCGGGGATACGCAGTATTTT.

This chain uses TRBV18 with TRBJ1-1; a possible D gene is TRBD1 (6 bases). CDR3 length: 13 amino acids. The V and J ends lost 6 bases and 7 bases respectively, with 15 bases between them. Per germline, CDR1 KGHSH and CDR2 LQKENI. CDR3 bases: TGTGCCAGCTCTCCCCGGAGGACAGATGAAGCTTTCTTT. Translated: CASSPRRTDEAFF.

This chain joins TRBV4-1 and TRBJ2-2, with D possibly matching TRBD2 (5 bases). V lost 0 bases to trimming and J lost 4 bases, with 6 bases between them. The CDR3 spans 14 residues. Looked up from germline, CDR1 is MGHRA and CDR2 is YSYEKL. The CDR3 protein is CASSQEAATGELFF. CDR3 DNA: TGCGCCAGCAGCCAAGAAGCGGCCACCGGGGAGCTGTTTTTT.

This chain links TRBV9 with TRBJ2-3; 12 bases line up with TRBD2. The V and J ends lost 3 bases and 4 bases, in that order; junction bases with no gene match: 9. This CDR3 is 17 amino acids long. Germline V gene lookup returns CDR1 SGDLS and CDR2 YYNGEE. The CDR3 DNA sequence: TGTGCCAGCAGCGCCCGACTAGCGGGAGCGGTTGCAGATACGCAGTATTTT. This sequence encodes CASSARLAGAVADTQYF. Full variable domain (remainder filled in from reference TRBV9 and TRBJ2-3): DSGVTQTPKHLITATGQRVTLRCSPRSGDLSVYWYQQSLDQGLQFLIQYYNGEERAKGNILERFSAQQFPDLHSELNLSSLELGDSALYFCASSARLAGAVADTQYFGPGTRLTVL.

The chain couples TRBV7-9 to TRBJ1-2; 8 bases match TRBD1. Germline CDR1 and CDR2: SEHNR and FQNEAQ (reference sequence). The CDR3 covers 16 residues. The junction had 18 bases not matched to a gene; V was cut back by 5 bases and J by 10 bases. Here the CDR3 DNA reads TGTGCCAGCAGCCCAGGGGGCAGGACGTCCCCTTGGGACTACACCTTC. Protein sequence: CASSPGGRTSPWDYTF. The full variable domain, its missing parts supplied by reference TRBV7-9 and TRBJ1-2, is DTGVSQNPRHKITKRGQNVTFRCDPISEHNRLYWYRQTLGQGPEFLTYFQNEAQLEKSRLLSDRFSAERPKGSFSTLEIQRTEQGDSAMYLCASSPGGRTSPWDYTFGSGTRLTVV.

The CDR3 loop is CASSSPGQVIEAFF. The DNA of the CDR3 is TGCGCCAGCAGCTCGCCGGGACAGGTGATTGAAGCTTTCTTT. This rearrangement joins TRBV5-1 to TRBJ1-1; the match to TRBD1 covers 8 bases. The J segment lost 7 bases and the V segment lost 3 bases, leaving 8 bases of the junction unmatched. The germline V gene encodes CDR1 SGHRS and CDR2 YFSETQ. This CDR3 contains 14 residues.

Only one count was recorded for this clone. The rearrangement joins TRBV29-1 to TRBJ1-1; 7 nucleotides match TRBD1. Per germline, CDR1 SQVTM and CDR2 ANQGSEA. The junction had 7 bases not matched to a gene; V was cut back by 7 bases and J by 2 bases. The CDR3 loop spans 13 amino acids. The CDR3 coding sequence is TGCAGCGCCCTGACAGGGACAAACACTGAAGCTTTCTTT. Translated, it gives CSALTGTNTEAFF.